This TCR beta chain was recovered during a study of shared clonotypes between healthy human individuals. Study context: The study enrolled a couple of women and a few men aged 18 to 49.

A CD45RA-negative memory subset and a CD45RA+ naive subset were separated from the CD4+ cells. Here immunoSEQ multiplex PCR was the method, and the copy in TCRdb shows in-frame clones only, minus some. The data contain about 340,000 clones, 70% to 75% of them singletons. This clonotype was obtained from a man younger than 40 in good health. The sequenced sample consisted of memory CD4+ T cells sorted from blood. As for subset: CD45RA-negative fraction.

This CDR3 is CASRSPGRGYGYTF. The CDR3 coding sequence is TGTGCCAGCAGATCCCCAGGAAGGGGCTATGGCTACACCTTC. The V gene is TRBV27, the J gene TRBJ1-2; the D gene is possibly TRBD1 (5 bases). V was clipped by 6 bases and J by 4 bases, with 15 bases between them. CDR1 and CDR2 (germline): MNHEY, SMNVEV (reference sequence). The CDR3 loop spans 14 amino acids.